A single sample is the source of the 18 T cell receptor beta chains below, sequenced in a study of radiotherapy plus CTLA-4 blockade in lung cancer. The assay was immunoSEQ multiplex PCR, and TCRdb's table has in-frame clones only and misses some. In the table there are around 80,000 clones, roughly 80% of which are singletons. This sample comprised peripheral blood, obtained from a patient treated with radiotherapy plus ipilimumab. Receptors originate from a human donor with non-small cell lung cancer who had stable disease on radiotherapy plus ipilimumab.

The chain is built from TRBV7-2 and TRBJ2-3; D remains unclear. Between the trimmed V and J ends, which lost 4 bases and 4 bases, there was a span of 15 bases. The germline CDR1 and CDR2 sequences are SGHTA and FQGNSA. This CDR3 has 15 residues. The CDR3 sequence is CASSSLPGRSDTQYF. CDR3 nucleotide sequence: TGTGCCAGCAGCTCCCTACCGGGTCGCTCAGATACGCAGTATTTT.

The chain recombines TRBV10-3 with TRBJ2-7; 7 bases align to TRBD1. The germline V gene has CDR1 ENHRY and CDR2 SYGVKD. J lost 2 bases, V lost 1 base, and 2 bases had no gene match. CDR3 length: 14 residues. CDR3 sequence: CAISELDRPYEQYF. The DNA for the CDR3 is TGTGCCATCAGTGAGTTGGACAGGCCCTACGAGCAGTACTTC.

Turning to this clone: The conserved phenylalanine or tryptophan normally closing the CDR3 is absent here, so this likely arose from a read error. The chain joins TRBV11-2 to TRBJ1-6, with D possibly being TRBD1 (5 bases). CDR3 length equals 14 residues. The V end lost 2 bases, the J end lost 9 bases, and 11 bases lay between the germline ends. The germline V gene encodes CDR1 SGHAT and CDR2 FQNNGV. The CDR3 DNA follows: TGTGCCAGCAGCTTATTCCAGGGCGGTTCACCCCTCCACCTT. This codes for CASSLFQGGSPLHL.

This clone was observed a few times. The chain has TRBV6-5 and TRBJ1-1, with 10 nucleotides matching TRBD1. CDR3 length equals 12 residues. V lost 6 bases and J lost 11; bases outside the gene matches: 6. Germline loops: CDR1 MNHEY, CDR2 SVGAGI. CDR3 sequence: CASRGGTGAAFF. CDR3 DNA: TGTGCCAGCAGGGGGGGGACAGGGGCGGCTTTCTTT.

In nucleotides, the CDR3 is TGCAGTGTGACAGGGTCGAGATACGAGCAGTACTTC. Its translation: CSVTGSRYEQYF. This rearrangement joins TRBV29-1 to TRBJ2-7, with 7 bases that match TRBD1. Germline loops: CDR1 SQVTM, CDR2 ANQGSEA. The CDR3 is 12 residues long.

This chain connects TRBV14 to TRBJ1-2; 9 nucleotides match TRBD1. V was pared by 0 bases and J by 1 base, with 3 bases of the junction left unmatched. The CDR3 covers 16 residues. Germline V gene sequence: CDR1 SGHDN, CDR2 FVKESK. CDR3 sequence (DNA): TGTGCCAGCAGCCAAGATCTGGGACAGGGTAACTATGGCTACACCTTC. The encoded protein is CASSQDLGQGNYGYTF.

The chain couples TRBV11-2 to TRBJ2-3; perhaps TRBD1 as D (6 bases). Germline-derived CDR1 and CDR2 are SGHAT and FQNNGV. Trimming took off 7 bases at V and 4 bases at J, with 18 bases between the two ends. The CDR3 contains 15 residues. DNA of the CDR3: TGTGCCAGCACCCTAACAGGGAGTTTCCCAGATACGCAGTATTTT. Translation gives CASTLTGSFPDTQYF.

The chain employs TRBV5-1 and TRBJ1-2; a possible D gene is TRBD1 (5 bases). The V and J ends lost 2 bases and 8 bases respectively, with 16 bases between them. CDR1 SGHRS and CDR2 YFSETQ come from the germline V gene. This CDR3 is 14 amino acids long. The CDR3 region is CASSFEGLRGGYTF. The CDR3 coding sequence is TGCGCCAGCAGCTTTGAGGGATTGAGGGGCGGCTACACCTTC.

The J gene is TRBJ2-2, the V gene TRBV7-6; D unresolved. Germline-derived CDR1 and CDR2 are SGHVS and FNYEAQ. V was cut by 6 bases and J by 0 bases, with 8 bases left in between. CDR3 size: 14 residues. The CDR3 DNA reads as TGTGCCAGCAGGGTAGAGCCGAACACCGGGGAGCTGTTTTTT. It yields the protein CASRVEPNTGELFF.

The rearrangement uses TRBV27 and TRBJ2-2, with 14 nucleotides matching TRBD2. From germline, CDR1 is MNHEY and CDR2 SMNVEV (reference sequence). J gave up 4 bases and V 6 bases, and 7 bases lay outside the gene matches. The CDR3 loop spans 17 amino acids. DNA of the CDR3: TGTGCCAGCAGAAAAGGACTAGCGGGAGGTATCACCGGGGAGCTGTTTTTT. Translation: CASRKGLAGGITGELFF.

The V and J genes are TRBV6-6 and TRBJ1-6, with D perhaps TRBD1 (6 bases). Trimming cost V 5 bases and J 6 bases, with 11 bases left between them. The CDR3 runs 14 residues. Germline assignment: CDR1 MNHNY and CDR2 SVGAGI (reference sequence). Here the CDR3 DNA reads TGTGCCAGCAGTGCACAGGGTCTTAATTCACCCCTCCACTTT. Its translation is CASSAQGLNSPLHF.

The chain links TRBV7-3 to TRBJ2-3; the D gene is possibly TRBD2 (6 bases). CDR3 size: 16 residues. V was pared by 5 bases and J by 0 bases, with 15 bases between. CDR1 and CDR2 (germline): SGHTA, FQGTGA. CDR3 coding DNA: TGTGCCAGCAGCCCTGTGACTGGGGGGAGCACAGATACGCAGTATTTT. It is translated as CASSPVTGGSTDTQYF. The variable domain in full, with the rest retrieved from reference TRBV7-3 and TRBJ2-3, is GAGVSQTPSNKVTEKGKYVELRCDPISGHTALYWYRQSLGQGPEFLIYFQGTGAADDSGLPNDRFFAVRPEGSVSTLKIQRTERGDSAVYLCASSPVTGGSTDTQYFGPGTRLTVL.

This chain joins TRBV30 and TRBJ1-2; weak D call: TRBD1 (5 bases). Germline CDR1 reads GTSNPN; CDR2 reads SVGIG (reference sequence). V was shortened by 3 bases and J by 3 bases, with 11 bases between the two germline ends. This CDR3 is built from 13 residues. CDR3 residues: CAWSLGTDYGYTF. The CDR3 DNA reads TGTGCCTGGAGCCTTGGGACCGACTATGGCTACACCTTC.

The V gene is TRBV18, the J gene TRBJ2-7, with 8 bases that match TRBD1. Germline V gene lookup returns CDR1 KGHSH and CDR2 LQKENI. The CDR3 spans 13 residues. Germline trimming cut 2 bases from V and 5 bases from J; bases unmatched to any gene: 2. The CDR3: CASSPDRGDEQYF. CDR3 DNA sequence: TGTGCCAGCTCACCAGACAGGGGCGACGAGCAGTACTTC.

Only a few counts were recorded for this clone. The rearrangement uses TRBV6-5 and TRBJ1-6; no reliable D call. This CDR3 region has 15 residues. Trimming cost V 0 bases and J 4 bases, with 7 bases left between them. Per germline, CDR1 MNHEY and CDR2 SVGAGI. The CDR3 DNA reads as TGTGCCAGCAGTTACTCGCGCCCGTATAATTCACCCCTCCACTTT. It is translated as CASSYSRPYNSPLHF.

This clone was observed a few times. The chain is built from TRBV6-1 and TRBJ1-4; D ambiguous. The CDR3 has 15 residues. The germline CDR1 and CDR2 sequences are MNHNS and SASEGT. V was trimmed by 2 bases and J by 7 bases, leaving 14 bases between them. CDR3 protein: CASSERALVFEKLFF. The CDR3 bases are TGTGCCAGCAGTGAAAGGGCCCTTGTTTTTGAAAAACTGTTTTTT.

The J gene is TRBJ2-1, the V gene TRBV7-2; D might be TRBD2 (5 bases). Looked up from germline, CDR1 is SGHTA and CDR2 is FQGNSA. Trimming removed 3 bases from V and 10 bases from J, with 10 bases in between. The CDR3 has 12 residues. The CDR3 nucleotides are TGTGCCAGCAGCTTTGGACTCGGGGAGCAGTTCTTC. It codes for CASSFGLGEQFF. Using reference TRBV7-2 and TRBJ2-1 for the parts outside the CDR3, the full variable domain is GAGVSQSPSNKVTEKGKDVELRCDPISGHTALYWYRQSLGQGLEFLIYFQGNSAPDKSGLPSDRFSAERTGGSVSTLTIQRTQQEDSAVYLCASSFGLGEQFFGPGTRLTVL.

The rearrangement joins TRBV6-5 to TRBJ2-7; a possible D gene is TRBD1 (5 bases). Germline assignment: CDR1 MNHEY and CDR2 SVGAGI. V lost 0 bases, J lost 12 bases, and 12 bases lay in between. The length of the CDR3 is 12 residues. CDR3: CASSYSDTFGYF. The CDR3 region has the DNA TGTGCCAGCAGTTACTCGGACACCTTCGGGTACTTC.